Listed here are 25 T cell receptor beta chains from one sample, sequenced in a study of blood T cells in healthy people across ages. Together with a sample-barcoded 5' primer, a J-beta primer mix was included in a second PCR lasting roughly 6 to 12 cycles. TCRdb recomputed calls from the 5' RACE reads with MiXCR, one row per CDR3 protein. The sample holds 600,000 or so distinct CDR3 sequences; around 50% are singletons and the top ten take around 23%. Material: blood. Receptors originate from a man older than 75 in good health.

This clonotype has only a few counts. This chain links TRBV20-1 with TRBJ2-3; 11 positions match TRBD2. From germline, CDR1 is DFQATT and CDR2 SNEGSKA (reference sequence). Germline trimming cut 6 bases from V and 3 bases from J; bases unmatched to any gene: 14. The CDR3 is 17 amino acids. CDR3 in amino acids: CSALTSGRSSATDTQYF. Here the CDR3 DNA reads TGCAGTGCCCTTACTAGCGGGAGAAGCAGTGCGACAGATACGCAGTATTTT.

The chain has TRBV20-1 and TRBJ2-7; 7 nucleotides align to TRBD1. Germline assignment: CDR1 DFQATT and CDR2 SNEGSKA (reference sequence). The CDR3 is 13 residues long. Trimming cost V 3 bases and J 3 bases; bases outside gene matches: 5. The CDR3 loop is CSASPGQSYEQYF. The CDR3 DNA reads as TGCAGTGCTAGTCCGGGACAGAGCTACGAGCAGTACTTC.

The chain couples TRBV6-5 to TRBJ1-2; TRBD1 aligns across 10 bases. Trimming removed 2 bases from V and 8 bases from J; junction bases left unmatched: 5. The CDR3 contains 14 residues. Germline assignment: CDR1 MNHEY and CDR2 SVGAGI. The CDR3 sequence is CASSYGTGVGGYTF. The CDR3 nucleotides read TGTGCCAGCAGTTACGGGACAGGGGTGGGAGGCTACACCTTC.

This sequence joins TRBV6-6 and TRBJ2-7; D is ambiguous. The assigned J gene may be wrong: the sequence end matches TRBJ2-4 better. This CDR3 spans 13 amino acids. Germline assignment: CDR1 MNHNY and CDR2 SVGAGI (reference sequence). CDR3: CASSYPDGNIQYF. CDR3 DNA: TGTGCCAGCAGTTACCCCGACGGAAACATTCAGTACTTC.

The J gene is TRBJ1-1, the V gene TRBV4-1; D call uncertain. Trimming removed 4 bases from V and 11 bases from J, with 14 bases in between. The CDR3 consists of 12 residues. In germline, CDR1 is MGHRA, CDR2 YSYEKL. The CDR3 reads CASSLLGSYAFF. For the CDR3, the DNA is TGCGCCAGCAGCCTCTTAGGATCCTACGCTTTCTTT.

The rearrangement uses TRBV11-2 and TRBJ1-5; D not certain. Trimming shortened V by 1 base and J by 2 bases, and 3 bases separated the two germline ends. In germline, CDR1 is SGHAT, CDR2 FQNNGV. The CDR3 covers 13 residues. CDR3 nucleotide sequence: TGTGCCAGCAGCTTAGCCCGCAATCAGCCCCAGCATTTT. It specifies CASSLARNQPQHF.

This chain links TRBV20-1 with TRBJ2-1; 8 bases are shared with TRBD2. The CDR3 is 17 residues long. The germline gives CDR1 DFQATT, CDR2 SNEGSKA (reference sequence). V shed 8 bases, J shed 0 bases, and the junction held 15 bases outside the gene matches. In nucleotides, the CDR3 is TGCAGTTCCCACCCCTTAGCGGGACCAAGCTCCTACAATGAGCAGTTCTTC. This translates into CSSHPLAGPSSYNEQFF.

The sample holds a few counts of this clonotype. The chain couples TRBV4-3 to TRBJ1-2; 9 bases map to TRBD1. There are 16 residues in the CDR3. The V and J ends lost 0 bases and 4 bases, in that order; junction bases with no gene match: 6. The germline V gene has CDR1 LGHNA and CDR2 YSLEER. Written as DNA, the CDR3 is TGCGCCAGCAGCCAAGATCCCTGGACAGGGGTCTATGGCTACACCTTC. It codes for CASSQDPWTGVYGYTF.

In its sample, this clonotype was seen a few times. A much larger clone is a single base away; this may be a read error. The chain carries TRBV7-8 and TRBJ2-7; 8 bases are a match to TRBD1. V shed 5 bases and J 5 bases; nucleotides not matched to a gene: 5. The V gene's germline CDR1 is SGHVS and CDR2 FQNEAQ. The CDR3 contains 13 residues. The CDR3 DNA sequence: TGTGCCAGCAGCCAGGACAGGGCCCACGAGCAGTACTTC. Translating it yields CASSQDRAHEQYF. Based on the CDR3 plus reference TRBV7-8 and TRBJ2-7, the full variable domain is GAGVSQSPRYKVAKRGQDVALRCDPISGHVSLFWYQQALGQGPEFLTYFQNEAQLDKSGLPSDRFFAERPEGSVSTLKIQRTQQEDSAVYLCASSQDRAHEQYFGPGTRLTVT.

The chain is built from TRBV29-1 and TRBJ1-1; 9 positions agree with TRBD1. V lost 4 bases to trimming and J lost 4 bases; unmatched junction nucleotides: 4. Germline loops: CDR1 SQVTM, CDR2 ANQGSEA. There are 13 residues in the CDR3. The CDR3 nucleotides read TGCAGCGTTGCCCAGACAGGGGGCACTGAAGCTTTCTTT. It translates to CSVAQTGGTEAFF. Complete variable domain (other parts from reference TRBV29-1 and TRBJ1-1): SAVISQKPSRDICQRGTSLTIQCQVDSQVTMMFWYRQQPGQSLTLIATANQGSEATYESGFVIDKFPISRPNLTFSTLTVSNMSPEDSSIYLCSVAQTGGTEAFFGQGTRLTVV.

Here the CDR3 DNA reads TGCGCCAGCAGCCAAGATACGGCATACGAGCAGTACTTC. Amino acids: CASSQDTAYEQYF. The rearrangement uses TRBV4-3 and TRBJ2-5; D remains ambiguous. The J call may be incorrect, as the DNA end agrees better with TRBJ2-7. Germline V CDR1 and CDR2: LGHNA, YSLEER. The CDR3 length is 13 residues.

This clonotype was detected only a few times. V gene TRBV7-3 combines with J gene TRBJ2-3; TRBD1 agrees at 9 bases. The CDR3 consists of 14 residues. The trim removed 3 bases at V and 8 bases at J, leaving 6 bases unmatched. The germline V gene has CDR1 SGHTA and CDR2 FQGTGA. The CDR3: CASSFQTGGLTQYF. The CDR3 DNA is TGTGCCAGCAGCTTCCAGACAGGGGGGCTTACGCAGTATTTT.

As concerns this clonotype: The junction does not match germline at one end; this may be a read error. V is TRBV6-6 and J is TRBJ1-2; D is possibly TRBD1 (6 bases). This CDR3 region has 14 residues. Per germline, CDR1 MNHNY and CDR2 SVGAGI (reference sequence). The CDR3 spells CASGYRDVYYGYTF. The CDR3 bases are TGTGCCAGCGGTTACAGGGATGTATACTATGGCTACACCTTC.

The chain carries TRBV5-1 and TRBJ1-1; 8 bases align to TRBD1. The V gene's germline CDR1 is SGHRS and CDR2 YFSETQ. This CDR3 comprises 13 residues. J was trimmed by 4 bases and V by 5 bases; bases with no gene match: 4. CDR3 region: CASRGRGLTEAFF. The CDR3 nucleotides read TGCGCCAGCAGAGGCAGGGGGCTCACTGAAGCTTTCTTT. The full variable domain, its missing parts supplied by reference TRBV5-1 and TRBJ1-1, is KAGVTQTPRYLIKTRGQQVTLSCSPISGHRSVSWYQQTPGQGLQFLFEYFSETQRNKGNFPGRFSGRQFSNSRSEMNVSTLELGDSALYLCASRGRGLTEAFFGQGTRLTVV.

There are a few counts of this clonotype. CDR3 amino acids: CASSAWGQSEQYF. The CDR3 coding sequence is TGTGCCAGCAGCGCCTGGGGACAATCTGAGCAGTATTTT. The V call is TRBV9, the J call TRBJ2-3; TRBD1 is a possible D gene (6 bases). V was clipped by 3 bases and J by 11 bases, with 16 bases between them. The length of the CDR3 is 13 residues. In germline, CDR1 is SGDLS, CDR2 YYNGEE.

This clonotype was observed a handful of times. The chain combines TRBV28 with TRBJ2-5, with TRBD2 matching over 11 bases. The germline gives CDR1 MDHEN, CDR2 SYDVKM. V dropped 5 bases and J dropped 4; count of bases not matched to a gene: 9. This CDR3 has 16 amino acids. CDR3 DNA sequence: TGTGCCAGCAGTGGGGTAGCGGGAGGGCCCTCAGAGACCCAGTACTTC. Encoded protein: CASSGVAGGPSETQYF.

This sequence joins TRBV5-1 and TRBJ2-1, with D perhaps matching TRBD2 (6 bases). Between the trimmed V and J ends, which lost 4 bases and 6 bases, there was a span of 17 bases. The germline CDR1 and CDR2 sequences are SGHRS and YFSETQ. The CDR3 length is 15 residues. CDR3 amino acids: CASSTLATTTNEQFF. The CDR3, as DNA: TGCGCCAGCAGCACACTAGCCACGACTACCAATGAGCAGTTCTTC. Full variable domain (remainder filled in from reference TRBV5-1 and TRBJ2-1): KAGVTQTPRYLIKTRGQQVTLSCSPISGHRSVSWYQQTPGQGLQFLFEYFSETQRNKGNFPGRFSGRQFSNSRSEMNVSTLELGDSALYLCASSTLATTTNEQFFGPGTRLTVL.

On this clonotype itself: At one of its ends the junction is not consistent with the germline gene, which may arise from a read error. This sequence joins TRBV6-2 or TRBV6-3 and TRBJ2-3; tentatively, D is TRBD2 (6 bases). The CDR3 is made up of 16 amino acids. Germline loops: CDR1 MNHEY, CDR2 SVGEGT. The DNA for the CDR3 is TGTGCCAGCAGTTACGGGAGGAGCTCTCGGGCAGATACACAGTATTTT. The encoded protein is CASSYGRSSRADTQYF.

At least ten counts were recorded for this clonotype. The chain combines TRBV6-5 with TRBJ2-1; 11 bases line up with TRBD2. This CDR3 has 15 amino acids. Germline V gives CDR1 MNHEY, CDR2 SVGAGI. V shed 7 bases and J 8 bases; nucleotides not matched to a gene: 10. CDR3 loop: CASTHGASGRYEQFF. CDR3 coding DNA: TGTGCCAGCACCCACGGGGCTAGCGGGAGGTATGAGCAGTTCTTC.

With respect to this clonotype: Germline is not matched at one junction end, which may reflect a read error. This chain joins TRBV6-5 and TRBJ1-5; D ambiguous. The V gene's germline CDR1 is MNHEY and CDR2 SVGAGI. The CDR3 has 14 residues. DNA of the CDR3: TGTGCCTGCAGAAAGGGCTTCGGCGATCAGCCCCAGCATTTT. This translates into CACRKGFGDQPQHF.

CDR3 DNA: TGCAGTGCCCTGACAGGGACGGACACTGAAGCTTTCTTT. Amino acids: CSALTGTDTEAFF. The V and J genes are TRBV20-1 and TRBJ1-1; TRBD1 aligns across 7 bases. Germline V gene lookup returns CDR1 DFQATT and CDR2 SNEGSKA (reference sequence). The CDR3 spans 13 residues. V lost 6 bases, J lost 3 bases, and 7 bases stayed unmatched.

The rearrangement links TRBV20-1 to TRBJ2-7; the D gene could be TRBD1 or TRBD2 (5 bases each). The CDR3 sequence is 14 residues long. Germline CDR1 is DFQATT and CDR2 is SNEGSKA (reference sequence). V was pared by 3 bases and J by 6 bases, with 18 bases between. CDR3 amino acids: CSASRVQGRSEQYF. CDR3 sequence (DNA): TGCAGTGCTAGTAGGGTTCAGGGACGAAGCGAGCAGTACTTC.

This clonotype has a count of ten or more. V is TRBV28 and J is TRBJ1-1, with D possibly being TRBD1 (6 bases). The CDR3 runs 13 residues. V dropped 6 bases and J dropped 1 base, with 9 bases sitting between them. Per germline, CDR1 MDHEN and CDR2 SYDVKM. This CDR3 reads CASREQGNTEAFF. In DNA form, the CDR3 reads TGTGCCAGCAGGGAACAGGGGAACACTGAAGCTTTCTTT.

This chain joins TRBV5-1 and TRBJ1-1; a weak D match, TRBD1 (5 bases). Trimming cost V 0 bases and J 3 bases, with 6 bases left between them. Germline-derived CDR1 and CDR2 are SGHRS and YFSETQ. The CDR3 loop spans 13 amino acids. The CDR3 region is CASSLAGDTEAFF. The CDR3 DNA reads TGCGCCAGCAGCTTGGCGGGGGACACTGAAGCTTTCTTT.

The rearrangement links TRBV7-9 to TRBJ1-6; no definite D call. Trimming removed 5 bases at V and 3 bases at J, with 14 bases between. The germline V gene encodes CDR1 SEHNR and CDR2 FQNEAQ (reference sequence). The CDR3 length is 16 residues. This chain's CDR3 is CASSGTGVVYNSPLHF. The CDR3 region has the DNA TGTGCCAGCAGCGGAACTGGGGTGGTCTATAATTCACCCCTCCACTTT. Supplemented by reference TRBV7-9 and TRBJ1-6, the full variable domain reads DTGVSQNPRHKITKRGQNVTFRCDPISEHNRLYWYRQTLGQGPEFLTYFQNEAQLEKSRLLSDRFSAERPKGSFSTLEIQRTEQGDSAMYLCASSGTGVVYNSPLHFGNGTRLTVT.